This entry is about one TCR beta chain. The antigen remains undetermined. The data belong to a study of shared clonotypes between healthy human individuals. Study findings and constraints: A reduction in generation probabilities was seen for non-shared clonotypes relative to those shared by all four donors.

The method was immunoSEQ multiplex PCR; TCRdb's version includes in-frame clones alone and lacks a portion of them. This sample yields approximately 2,200,000 clones, of which about 92% are seen a single time; about 1.8% belongs to the top ten. Trimming cost V 8 bases and J 2 bases, with 15 bases left between them. CDR3 length: 15 amino acids. Germline V gene data show CDR1 as LNHDA and CDR2 as SQIVND (reference sequence). The naive CD8 fraction comprised CD45RO-negative cells positively selected for CCR7 and excluded terminally differentiated effector memory CD45RA+ cells. The genes are TRBV19 and TRBJ2-2; D is tentatively TRBD1 or TRBD2 (5 bases each). This clonotype was obtained from a man younger than 35 in good health. Some clones in this sample may be carry-over from other donors' samples. The sample consisted of naive CD8+ T cells from PBMCs. In DNA form, the CDR3 reads TGTGCCAGTGAGGGGTGGGGCACTAACACCGGGGAGCTGTTTTTT. This gives the protein CASEGWGTNTGELFF.